The 26 T cell receptor beta chains below all came from one sample that was sequenced in a study of Ad26.COV2.S vaccination and SARS-CoV-2 variants. Only in-frame clones appear in the TCRdb table, and some are missing; sequencing was by immunoSEQ multiplex PCR. This sample has 440,000 or so clones, with 80% to 90% found just once. As for treatment: 19 received Ad26.COV2.S at low or high dose, single or two shots; roughly 5 received placebo; per-sample allocation not given. The samples date from day 63 after the first vaccine or placebo injection. The input for sequencing was peripheral blood, taken in a trial of Ad26.COV2.S vaccine versus placebo. The source of these receptors is a person aged 18 to 59 who received the Ad26.COV2.S COVID-19 vaccine or a placebo.

J is TRBJ2-7 and V is TRBV7-2; D possibly uses TRBD1 or TRBD2 (5 bases each). The germline V and J ends were trimmed by 4 bases and 3 bases, with 16 bases remaining between them. Per the germline V gene, CDR1 is SGHTA and CDR2 is FQGNSA. CDR3 length equals 15 residues. CDR3 nucleotides: TGTGCCAGCAGCTCCCCGGGGCAGTTCTTCTACGAGCAGTACTTC. Amino acid sequence: CASSSPGQFFYEQYF.

This chain links TRBV28 with TRBJ1-2; maybe TRBD1 (6 bases). From germline, CDR1 is MDHEN and CDR2 SYDVKM. V dropped 5 bases and J dropped 7 bases, with 17 bases sitting between them. CDR3 length: 14 residues. The CDR3 sequence is CASSRGGRSIGYTF. In nucleotides, the CDR3 is TGTGCCAGCAGTCGAGGGGGGAGGTCGATTGGCTACACCTTC.

This rearrangement joins TRBV2 to TRBJ2-3, with TRBD2 matching over 7 bases. This CDR3 contains 14 residues. The germline CDR1 and CDR2 sequences are SNHLY and FYNNEI. Trimming at V came to 2 bases and at J to 3 bases, leaving 2 bases not matched to a gene. CDR3 loop: CASSETAGTDTQYF. As DNA, the CDR3 is TGTGCCAGCAGTGAAACAGCGGGAACAGATACGCAGTATTTT.

The chain links TRBV29-1 to TRBJ1-1, with D possibly matching TRBD1 (6 bases). This CDR3 contains 15 residues. Looked up from germline, CDR1 is SQVTM and CDR2 is ANQGSEA. V was cut by 4 bases and J by 1 base, with 16 bases left in between. The DNA for the CDR3 is TGCAGCGTTGGGGGGCATGGGGGATGGAACACTGAAGCTTTCTTT. Amino acid sequence: CSVGGHGGWNTEAFF.

CDR3 sequence (DNA): TGTGCCTGCTCCCAGGGAGACCCTTATGGCTACACCTTC. This gives the protein CACSQGDPYGYTF. The chain combines TRBV12-3 or TRBV12-4 with TRBJ1-2; D is perhaps TRBD1 (5 bases). The CDR3 is 13 amino acids. Between the trimmed V and J ends, which lost 11 bases and 5 bases, there was a span of 18 bases.

This rearrangement joins TRBV25-1 to TRBJ1-2, with a tentative D call TRBD1 (6 bases). V lost 3 bases and J lost 4, with 6 bases in between. Germline CDR1 reads MGHDK; CDR2 reads SYGVNS. CDR3 length: 12 residues. CDR3 DNA: TGTGCCAGCAGTGAGACAGGCTATGGCTACACCTTC. It translates to CASSETGYGYTF.

The J gene is TRBJ1-2, the V gene TRBV25-1; the match to TRBD1 covers 7 bases. V lost 5 bases to trimming and J lost 7 bases; unmatched junction nucleotides: 13. Germline V gene sequence: CDR1 MGHDK, CDR2 SYGVNS. The CDR3 runs to 15 residues. CDR3 coding DNA: TGTGCCAGCAGTCCAGGAGGGGGCGGGTCGGGTGGCTACACCTTC. Its protein is CASSPGGGGSGGYTF.

The chain employs TRBV12-3 or TRBV12-4 and TRBJ1-6; D may be TRBD1 (5 bases). This CDR3 comprises 13 residues. The V end lost 2 bases, the J end lost 10 bases, and 9 bases lay between the germline ends. The CDR3 bases are TGTGCCAGCAGTTTACTAGGGGTATCACCCCTCCACTTT. Translated: CASSLLGVSPLHF.

The gene calls are TRBV7-2 and TRBJ2-6; maybe TRBD1 (5 bases). This CDR3 has 14 amino acids. Germline assignment: CDR1 SGHTA and CDR2 FQGNSA. Trimming removed 4 bases at V and 1 base at J, with 5 bases between. CDR3 loop: CASSYRSGANVLTF. The CDR3 bases are TGTGCCAGCAGCTACAGGTCTGGGGCCAACGTCCTGACTTTC.

The rearrangement joins TRBV6-5 to TRBJ1-4; 8 bases are a match to TRBD1. The V segment lost 4 bases and the J segment 10 bases; nucleotides outside the gene matches: 8. Germline CDR1 and CDR2: MNHEY and SVGAGI. This CDR3 contains 14 residues. This chain's CDR3 is CASSFRQGAGKLFF. CDR3 in DNA: TGTGCCAGCAGTTTCAGGCAGGGGGCGGGAAAACTGTTTTTT.

Here the CDR3 DNA reads TGTGCCAGCAGCTTGAGGCCCGCAGGGGCGGGAGATACGCAGTATTTT. The encoded protein is CASSLRPAGAGDTQYF. The chain recombines TRBV7-2 with TRBJ2-3, with D perhaps TRBD1 (6 bases). This CDR3 is built from 16 residues. The V and J ends lost 3 bases and 5 bases respectively, with 18 bases between them. Germline V gives CDR1 SGHTA, CDR2 FQGNSA.

This clone was counted a few times. The rearrangement joins TRBV9 to TRBJ1-3; no clear D. Germline CDR1 is SGDLS and CDR2 is YYNGEE. V lost 2 bases to trimming and J lost 0 bases, with 15 bases between them. This CDR3 has 17 residues. This CDR3 reads CASSVDGLTLSGNTIYF. The CDR3 DNA is TGTGCCAGCAGCGTTGACGGACTTACCCTCTCTGGAAACACCATATATTTT.

The V call is TRBV9, the J call TRBJ1-2; no definite D call. The CDR3 is 14 amino acids. Trimming took 1 base from V and 0 from J, leaving 7 bases between them. CDR1 is SGDLS, CDR2 YYNGEE, per germline. The CDR3: CASSVSPANYGYTF. CDR3 sequence (DNA): TGTGCCAGCAGCGTATCCCCAGCTAACTATGGCTACACCTTC. Complete variable domain (other parts from reference TRBV9 and TRBJ1-2): DSGVTQTPKHLITATGQRVTLRCSPRSGDLSVYWYQQSLDQGLQFLIQYYNGEERAKGNILERFSAQQFPDLHSELNLSSLELGDSALYFCASSVSPANYGYTFGSGTRLTVV.

The V call is TRBV4-1, the J call TRBJ1-1; 7 bases map to TRBD1. The CDR3 totals 13 residues. The trim removed 1 base at V and 8 bases at J, leaving 4 bases unmatched. Germline V gene data show CDR1 as MGHRA and CDR2 as YSYEKL. CDR3 region: CASSQVGTVEAFF. The CDR3 DNA sequence: TGCGCCAGCAGCCAAGTTGGGACAGTCGAAGCTTTCTTT.

The chain recombines TRBV7-2 with TRBJ1-3; the D is unclear. Germline V lookup: CDR1 SGHTA, CDR2 FQGNSA. This CDR3 is 16 amino acids long. The germline V and J ends were trimmed by 1 base and 4 bases, with 14 bases remaining between them. This CDR3 reads CASSLGGAVLGNTIYF. In DNA, the CDR3 is TGTGCCAGCAGCTTAGGGGGAGCCGTCCTGGGAAACACCATATATTTT. The whole variable domain, filled in from reference TRBV7-2 and TRBJ1-3, reads GAGVSQSPSNKVTEKGKDVELRCDPISGHTALYWYRQSLGQGLEFLIYFQGNSAPDKSGLPSDRFSAERTGGSVSTLTIQRTQQEDSAVYLCASSLGGAVLGNTIYFGEGSWLTVV.

V and J are TRBV19 and TRBJ2-7; D may be TRBD1 (5 bases). Trimming removed 3 bases at V and 5 bases at J, with 14 bases between. This CDR3 has 14 amino acids. Germline V CDR1 and CDR2: LNHDA, SQIVND (reference sequence). As DNA, the CDR3 is TGTGCCAGTAGTATGGGCAGGGCAGGCGACGAGCAGTACTTC. This sequence encodes CASSMGRAGDEQYF.

V gene TRBV7-2 combines with J gene TRBJ2-7; D may be TRBD1 or TRBD2 (7 bases each). Germline V gives CDR1 SGHTA, CDR2 FQGNSA. Trimming removed 3 bases at V and 1 base at J, with 13 bases between. The CDR3 is 15 residues long. The CDR3 region is CASSLGQGGSYEQYF. DNA of the CDR3: TGTGCCAGCAGCTTGGGGCAGGGGGGGTCCTACGAGCAGTACTTC.

This chain uses TRBV2 with TRBJ2-7, with D perhaps matching TRBD1 (6 bases). Germline CDR1 is SNHLY and CDR2 is FYNNEI. V lost 8 bases, J lost 1 base, and 9 bases lay in between. There are 12 residues in the CDR3. The CDR3 loop reads CASGGRSYEQYF. CDR3 in DNA: TGTGCCAGCGGGGGCCGATCCTACGAGCAGTACTTC.

V usage is TRBV9 and J usage is TRBJ2-1; D ambiguous. This CDR3 contains 15 residues. The ends were cut back, 0 bases at V and 5 bases at J, with 12 bases in the middle. The V gene's germline CDR1 is SGDLS and CDR2 YYNGEE. The CDR3 is CASSVDSLPNNEQFF. CDR3 sequence (DNA): TGTGCCAGCAGCGTAGACTCCCTGCCTAACAATGAGCAGTTCTTC.

The chain combines TRBV6-1 with TRBJ2-3, with D perhaps TRBD2 (5 bases). The V end lost 3 bases, the J end lost 4 bases, and 14 bases lay between the germline ends. The CDR3 runs to 15 residues. Germline V gene data show CDR1 as MNHNS and CDR2 as SASEGT. CDR3 protein: CASSDAGISSDTQYF. CDR3 in DNA: TGTGCCAGCAGTGACGCGGGTATTAGTTCAGATACGCAGTATTTT.

In its sample, this clone was seen once. This chain uses TRBV7-9 with TRBJ1-3; D is perhaps TRBD1 (6 bases). V was shortened by 1 base and J by 3 bases, with 10 bases between the two germline ends. Germline V gene lookup returns CDR1 SEHNR and CDR2 FQNEAQ (reference sequence). The CDR3 totals 15 residues. The CDR3 sequence is CASSLGAGVGNTIYF. Written as DNA, the CDR3 is TGTGCCAGCAGCTTAGGTGCAGGGGTTGGAAACACCATATATTTT.

The genes are TRBV28 and TRBJ2-1, with D possibly being TRBD1 (6 bases). Trimming cost V 6 bases and J 6 bases, with 18 bases left between them. In germline, CDR1 is MDHEN, CDR2 SYDVKM. The CDR3 is made up of 15 amino acids. Here the CDR3 reads CASSHRAPISNEQFF. The DNA for the CDR3 is TGTGCCAGCAGCCACAGGGCCCCCATTTCCAATGAGCAGTTCTTC.

This chain connects TRBV3-1 (or the pseudogene TRBV3-2) to TRBJ2-2, with unresolved D. Germline V lookup: CDR1 LGHDT, CDR2 YNNKEL (reference sequence). This CDR3 region has 15 residues. The V end lost 0 bases, the J end lost 6 bases, and 11 bases lay between the germline ends. The CDR3 loop reads CASSQDPKGAGELFF. CDR3 nucleotide sequence: TGTGCCAGCAGCCAAGATCCGAAAGGTGCCGGGGAGCTGTTTTTT.

Only a few counts were recorded for this clone. The chain has TRBV6-5 and TRBJ1-2, with D maybe TRBD1 (6 bases). Between the trimmed V and J ends, which lost 4 bases and 0 bases, there was a span of 15 bases. The CDR3 runs 16 residues. CDR1 MNHEY and CDR2 SVGAGI come from the germline V gene. DNA for the CDR3: TGTGCCAGCAGTTGGTGGGCAGGGGAAGCTAACTATGGCTACACCTTC. Amino acids: CASSWWAGEANYGYTF.

V and J are TRBV7-2 and TRBJ2-2; unclear D gene. Between the trimmed V and J ends, which lost 5 bases and 1 base, there was a span of 11 bases. The CDR3 has 15 amino acids. The germline V gene encodes CDR1 SGHTA and CDR2 FQGNSA. CDR3 region: CASSEWTLNTGELFF. In DNA form, the CDR3 reads TGTGCCAGCAGCGAGTGGACCCTGAACACCGGGGAGCTGTTTTTT.

The chain has TRBV7-8 and TRBJ1-1; D unresolved. Germline CDR1 and CDR2: SGHVS and FQNEAQ. The V end lost 0 bases, the J end lost 5 bases, and 10 bases lay between the germline ends. The CDR3 totals 14 residues. The CDR3 is CASSLALGGTEAFF. Here the CDR3 DNA reads TGTGCCAGCAGCTTAGCTTTGGGCGGGACTGAAGCTTTCTTT.